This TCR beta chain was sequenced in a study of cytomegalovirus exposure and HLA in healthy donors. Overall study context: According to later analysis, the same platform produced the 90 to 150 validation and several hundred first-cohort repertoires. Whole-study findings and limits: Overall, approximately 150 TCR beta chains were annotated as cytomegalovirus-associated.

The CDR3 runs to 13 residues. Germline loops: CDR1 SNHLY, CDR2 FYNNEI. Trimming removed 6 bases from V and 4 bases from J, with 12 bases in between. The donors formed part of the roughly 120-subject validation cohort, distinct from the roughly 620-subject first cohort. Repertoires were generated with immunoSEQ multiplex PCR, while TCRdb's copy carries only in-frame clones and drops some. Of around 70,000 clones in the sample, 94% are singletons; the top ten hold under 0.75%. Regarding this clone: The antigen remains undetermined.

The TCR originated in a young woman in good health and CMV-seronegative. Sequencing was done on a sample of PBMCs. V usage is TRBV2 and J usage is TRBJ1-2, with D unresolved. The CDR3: CASSQPGSYGYTF. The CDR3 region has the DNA TGTGCCAGCAGCCAGCCGGGTAGCTATGGCTACACCTTC.